This is a list of T cell receptor beta chains from one sample in a study of T cells in Graves' hyperthyroidism and ophthalmopathy. TCRdb called the multiplex PCR reads again in MiXCR, with one record for every CDR3 protein. The sample holds approximately 610,000 distinct CDR3 sequences, about 15% seen once. What was sequenced was blood. Source of these receptors: a woman in her forties with Graves' ophthalmopathy. CDR3s include the opening cysteine and the closing phenylalanine or tryptophan. D genes are given only for firm matches. Part of the rows lack a size; the others show once, few, many or a class for expanded clones.

>TRBJ1-1|many|.|TRBV18
CASSAILQGEAFF
TGTGCCAGCTCAGCTATCCTACAGGGAGAGGCTTTCTTT
>TRBJ1-3|few|.|TRBV6-1
CASSERVSGNTIYF
TGTGCCAGCAGTGAAAGGGTCTCTGGAAACACCATATATTTT
>TRBJ2-5|many|.|TRBV6-1
CASTKSWGETQYF
TGTGCCAGCACTAAATCTTGGGGAGAGACCCAGTACTTC
>TRBJ1-1|many|.|TRBV27
CASSLNYNTEAFF
TGTGCCAGCAGTTTAAATTACAACACTGAAGCTTTCTTT
>TRBJ2-4|.|.|TRBV28
CASSLNAPGIPKNIQYF
TGTGCCAGCAGTTTAAATGCTCCCGGAATCCCCAAAAACATTCAGTACTTC
>TRBJ2-7|many|TRBD1|TRBV9
CASSPWDRLISYEQYF
TGTGCCAGCAGCCCCTGGGACAGGCTCATCTCCTACGAGCAGTACTTC
>TRBJ2-7|few|TRBD2|TRBV3-1
CASSPVSGSIYEQYF
TGTGCCAGCAGCCCCGTTAGCGGGAGTATCTACGAGCAGTACTTC
>TRBJ1-1|many|.|TRBV28
CASSPQWNTEAFF
TGTGCCAGCAGTCCACAGTGGAACACTGAAGCTTTCTTT
>TRBJ1-6|.|.|TRBV20-1
CSARRGAVNSPLHF
TGCAGTGCTAGGCGTGGCGCAGTTAATTCACCCCTCCACTTT
>TRBJ2-7|many|TRBD2|TRBV28
CASRMTSGPYEQYF
TGTGCCAGCAGGATGACTAGCGGGCCCTACGAGCAGTACTTC
>TRBJ2-7|few|TRBD1|TRBV11-1
CASSFQGVGSEQYF
TGTGCCAGCAGCTTTCAGGGGGTAGGCTCGGAGCAGTACTTC
>TRBJ2-1|many|TRBD2|TRBV28
CASGESGSSYNEQFF
TGTGCCAGCGGAGAAAGCGGGAGCTCCTACAATGAGCAGTTCTTC
>TRBJ2-7|many|.|TRBV6-2/TRBV6-3
CASQDTPYEQYF
TGTGCCAGCCAAGACACTCCCTACGAGCAGTACTTC
>TRBJ2-2|many|.|TRBV27
CASSWGRTGELFF
TGTGCCAGCAGTTGGGGGAGGACCGGGGAGCTGTTTTTT
>TRBJ2-7|many|.|TRBV3-1
CASSQDPLGPGCEQYF
TGTGCCAGCAGCCAAGACCCACTTGGCCCAGGGTGCGAGCAGTACTTC
>TRBJ1-6|.|TRBD1|TRBV5-1
CASSWDRNSPLHF
TGCGCCAGCAGCTGGGACAGAAATTCACCCCTCCACTTT
>TRBJ1-5|few|.|TRBV6-1
CASYTRGVGNQPQHF
TGTGCCAGCTACACCAGGGGAGTAGGCAATCAGCCCCAGCATTTT